One and the same sample provided the 9 T cell receptor beta chains below, sequenced in a study of OX40 agonist ivuxolimab in advanced cancers. Clones were read by immunoSEQ multiplex PCR, and TCRdb kept only the in-frame ones, dropping some. The table lists 55,000 to 90,000 clones, around 83% of them singletons. This material consisted of CD4+ or CD8+ T cells sorted from blood, taken in a trial of the OX40 agonist ivuxolimab. These TCRs come from an adult with an advanced solid tumor such as melanoma, head and neck, liver or kidney cancer.

This chain uses TRBV6-1 with TRBJ1-6, with D possibly matching TRBD1 (5 bases). Germline loops: CDR1 MNHNS, CDR2 SASEGT. Trimming took 3 bases from V and 3 from J, leaving 9 bases between them. CDR3 length: 15 residues. Here the CDR3 reads CASSDTQGYNSPLHF. CDR3 bases: TGTGCCAGCAGTGACACGCAGGGCTATAATTCACCCCTCCACTTT.

The sample holds one count of this clone. The rearrangement joins TRBV6-4 to TRBJ2-2; D remains unclear. V was shortened by 5 bases and J by 4 bases, with 8 bases between the two germline ends. Germline V gives CDR1 MRHNA, CDR2 SNTAGT. CDR3 length: 13 amino acids. As DNA, the CDR3 is TGTGCCAGCAGTAAAGAGCTCACCGGGGAGCTGTTTTTT. Translated: CASSKELTGELFF.

The table lists this clone with a few counts. This chain joins TRBV5-1 and TRBJ1-2; 7 bases align to TRBD1. The CDR3 totals 14 residues. Per the germline V gene, CDR1 is SGHRS and CDR2 is YFSETQ. V was pared by 3 bases and J by 6 bases, with 8 bases of the junction left unmatched. For the CDR3, the DNA is TGCGCCAGCAGCTCCCAAGGGGGCTCGGATGGCTACACCTTC. Translation: CASSSQGGSDGYTF.

The chain recombines TRBV20-1 with TRBJ1-1; the D is unclear. CDR3 length: 11 residues. CDR1 and CDR2 from the germline V gene are DFQATT and SNEGSKA (reference sequence). V gave up 0 bases and J gave up 7 bases, with 6 bases separating them. CDR3 nucleotides: TGCAGTGCTAGAGATCGGGTTGAAGCTTTCTTT. As protein: CSARDRVEAFF.

About this clone: Compared with germline, one end of the junction differs, possibly owing to a read error. The chain uses TRBV10-1 and TRBJ2-5; 11 bases are a match to TRBD1. The germline V gene encodes CDR1 WNHNN and CDR2 SYGVQD (reference sequence). This CDR3 is built from 16 residues. CDR3 in amino acids: CASSEGTGGFQETQYF. CDR3 DNA: TGCGCCAGCAGTGAAGGGACAGGGGGATTCCAAGAAACCCAGTACTTC.

The rearrangement joins TRBV7-3 to TRBJ2-3; TRBD1 aligns across 7 bases. The germline V gene has CDR1 SGHTA and CDR2 FQGTGA. CDR3 length equals 15 residues. Unmatched junction bases numbered 10, after V lost 5 bases and J lost 5 bases. CDR3 sequence (DNA): TGTGCCAGCAGCCCCCGACAGGGCGGAAGAGATACGCAGTATTTT. It encodes CASSPRQGGRDTQYF.

This chain links TRBV7-3 with TRBJ2-1, with 8 bases identical to TRBD2. Germline assignment: CDR1 SGHTA and CDR2 FQGTGA. The trim removed 5 bases at V and 12 bases at J, leaving 6 bases unmatched. The CDR3 loop spans 12 amino acids. The CDR3 DNA reads as TGTGCCAGCAGCACCTTAGCGGGGACGCAGTTCTTC. The encoded protein is CASSTLAGTQFF. Together with reference TRBV7-3 and TRBJ2-1, the CDR3 gives the full variable domain: GAGVSQTPSNKVTEKGKYVELRCDPISGHTALYWYRQSLGQGPEFLIYFQGTGAADDSGLPNDRFFAVRPEGSVSTLKIQRTERGDSAVYLCASSTLAGTQFFGPGTRLTVL.

The rearrangement uses TRBV5-1 and TRBJ2-1; 10 nucleotides line up with TRBD2. The trim removed 4 bases at V and 2 bases at J, leaving 3 bases unmatched. The CDR3 is 15 residues long. Germline V gene lookup returns CDR1 SGHRS and CDR2 YFSETQ. The CDR3 sequence: CASSPLAGAYNEQFF. For the CDR3, the DNA is TGCGCCAGCAGCCCTCTAGCGGGAGCCTACAATGAGCAGTTCTTC.

The V call is TRBV27, the J call TRBJ1-2; no reliable D call. Trimming pared 5 bases from V and 4 bases from J, leaving 11 bases between. This CDR3 comprises 13 residues. The germline gives CDR1 MNHEY, CDR2 SMNVEV (reference sequence). The CDR3 DNA is TGTGCCAGCAGTGCCGGACTCGGCTATGGCTACACCTTC. Encoded protein: CASSAGLGYGYTF.